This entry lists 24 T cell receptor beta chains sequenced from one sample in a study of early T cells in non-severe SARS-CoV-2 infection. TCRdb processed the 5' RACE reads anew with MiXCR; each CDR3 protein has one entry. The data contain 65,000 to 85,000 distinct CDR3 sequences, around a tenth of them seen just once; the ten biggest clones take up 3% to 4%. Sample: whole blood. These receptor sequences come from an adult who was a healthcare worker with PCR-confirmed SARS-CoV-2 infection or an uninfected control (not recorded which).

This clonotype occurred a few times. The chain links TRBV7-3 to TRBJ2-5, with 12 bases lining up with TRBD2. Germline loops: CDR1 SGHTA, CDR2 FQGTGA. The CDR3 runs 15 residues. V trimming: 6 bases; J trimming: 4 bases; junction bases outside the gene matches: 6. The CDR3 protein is CASSSGLAGIETQYF. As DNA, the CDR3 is TGTGCCAGCAGTTCAGGACTAGCGGGGATAGAGACCCAGTACTTC.

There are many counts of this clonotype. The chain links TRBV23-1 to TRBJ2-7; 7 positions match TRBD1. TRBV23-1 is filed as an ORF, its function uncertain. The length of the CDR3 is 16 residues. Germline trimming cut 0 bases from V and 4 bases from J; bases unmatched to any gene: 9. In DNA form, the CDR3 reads TGCGCCAGCAGTCAATCGTTAGGGGGCGAAGTATACGAGCAGTACTTC. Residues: CASSQSLGGEVYEQYF.

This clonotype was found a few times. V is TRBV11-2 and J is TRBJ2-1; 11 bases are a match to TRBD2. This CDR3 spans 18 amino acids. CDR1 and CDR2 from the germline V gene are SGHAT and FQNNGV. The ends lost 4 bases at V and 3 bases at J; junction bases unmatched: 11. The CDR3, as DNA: TGTGCCAGCAGCTATGTCGCTAGCGGGAGGCCCCTCTACAATGAGCAGTTCTTC. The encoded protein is CASSYVASGRPLYNEQFF. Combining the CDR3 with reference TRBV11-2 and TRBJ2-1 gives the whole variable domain EAGVAQSPRYKIIEKRQSVAFWCNPISGHATLYWYQQILGQGPKLLIQFQNNGVVDDSQLPKDRFSAERLKGVDSTLKIQPAKLEDSAVYLCASSYVASGRPLYNEQFFGPGTRLTVL.

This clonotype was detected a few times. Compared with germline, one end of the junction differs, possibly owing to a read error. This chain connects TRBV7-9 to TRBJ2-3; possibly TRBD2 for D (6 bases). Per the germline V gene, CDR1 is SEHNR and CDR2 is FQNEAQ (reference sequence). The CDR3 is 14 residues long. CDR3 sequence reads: CASSIAVSTDTQYF. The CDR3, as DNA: TGTGCCAGCAGCATAGCGGTTAGCACAGATACGCAGTATTTT. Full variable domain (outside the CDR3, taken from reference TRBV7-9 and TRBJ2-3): DTGVSQNPRHKITKRGQNVTFRCDPISEHNRLYWYRQTLGQGPEFLTYFQNEAQLEKSRLLSDRFSAERPKGSFSTLEIQRTEQGDSAMYLCASSIAVSTDTQYFGPGTRLTVL.

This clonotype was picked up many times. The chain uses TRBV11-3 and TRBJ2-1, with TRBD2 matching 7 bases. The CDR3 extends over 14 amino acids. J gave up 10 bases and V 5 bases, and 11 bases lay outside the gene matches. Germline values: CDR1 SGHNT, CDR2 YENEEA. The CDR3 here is CASSLYPGLPEQFF. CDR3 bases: TGTGCCAGCAGCCTTTACCCGGGACTACCCGAGCAGTTCTTC.

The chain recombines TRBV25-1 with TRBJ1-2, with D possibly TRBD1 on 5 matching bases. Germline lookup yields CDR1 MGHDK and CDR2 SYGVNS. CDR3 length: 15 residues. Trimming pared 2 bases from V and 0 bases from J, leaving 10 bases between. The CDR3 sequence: CASSEGGSSNYGYTF. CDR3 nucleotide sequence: TGTGCCAGCAGTGAAGGGGGTAGTTCTAACTATGGCTACACCTTC.

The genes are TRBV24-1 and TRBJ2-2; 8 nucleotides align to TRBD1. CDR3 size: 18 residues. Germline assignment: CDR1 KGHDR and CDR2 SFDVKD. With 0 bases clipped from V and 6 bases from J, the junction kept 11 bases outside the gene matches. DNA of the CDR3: TGTGCCACCAGTGATTTGCCTCCAGGGACAGGTATAGCCGGGGAGCTGTTTTTT. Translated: CATSDLPPGTGIAGELFF.

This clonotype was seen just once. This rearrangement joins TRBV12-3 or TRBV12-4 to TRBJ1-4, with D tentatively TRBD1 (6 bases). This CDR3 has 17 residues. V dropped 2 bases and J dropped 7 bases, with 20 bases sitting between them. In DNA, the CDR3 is TGTGCCAGCAGTTTATACCGAGCGACAGGCATGGGTGAAAAACTGTTTTTT. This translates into CASSLYRATGMGEKLFF.

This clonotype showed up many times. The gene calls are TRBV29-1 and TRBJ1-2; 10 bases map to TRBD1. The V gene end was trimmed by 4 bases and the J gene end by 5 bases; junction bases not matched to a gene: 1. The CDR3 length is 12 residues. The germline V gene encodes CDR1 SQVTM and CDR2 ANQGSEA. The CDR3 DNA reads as TGCAGCGTTGGGGACAGGGGTTATGGCTACACCTTC. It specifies CSVGDRGYGYTF.

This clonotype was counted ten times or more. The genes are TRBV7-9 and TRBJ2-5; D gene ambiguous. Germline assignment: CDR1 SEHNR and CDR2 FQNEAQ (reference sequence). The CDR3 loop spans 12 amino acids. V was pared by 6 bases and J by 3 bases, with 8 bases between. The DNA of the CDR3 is TGTGCCAGCAGAAAAAGGGAAGAGACCCAGTACTTC. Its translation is CASRKREETQYF. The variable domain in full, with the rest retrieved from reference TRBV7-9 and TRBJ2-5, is DTGVSQNPRHKITKRGQNVTFRCDPISEHNRLYWYRQTLGQGPEFLTYFQNEAQLEKSRLLSDRFSAERPKGSFSTLEIQRTEQGDSAMYLCASRKREETQYFGPGTRLLVL.

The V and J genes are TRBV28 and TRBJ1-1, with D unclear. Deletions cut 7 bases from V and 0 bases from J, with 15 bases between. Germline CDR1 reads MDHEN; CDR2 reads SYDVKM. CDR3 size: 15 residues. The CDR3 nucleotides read TGTGCCAGCACCCTGTTCCGGACCCTGAACACTGAAGCTTTCTTT. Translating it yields CASTLFRTLNTEAFF.

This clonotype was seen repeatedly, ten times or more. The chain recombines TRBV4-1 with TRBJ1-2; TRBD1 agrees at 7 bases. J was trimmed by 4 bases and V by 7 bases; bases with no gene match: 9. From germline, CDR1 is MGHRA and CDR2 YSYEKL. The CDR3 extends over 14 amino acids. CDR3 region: CASNEPGQTYGYTF. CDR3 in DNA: TGCGCCAGCAACGAACCGGGACAGACCTATGGCTACACCTTC.

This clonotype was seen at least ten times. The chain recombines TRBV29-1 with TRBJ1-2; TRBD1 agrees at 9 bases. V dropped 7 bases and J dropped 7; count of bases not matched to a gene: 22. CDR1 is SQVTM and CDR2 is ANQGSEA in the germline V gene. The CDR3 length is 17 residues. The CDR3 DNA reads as TGCAGCGCCCCGTCCTCGTCCCTAACAGGGGGCGCAGGTGGCTACACCTTC. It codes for CSAPSSSLTGGAGGYTF.

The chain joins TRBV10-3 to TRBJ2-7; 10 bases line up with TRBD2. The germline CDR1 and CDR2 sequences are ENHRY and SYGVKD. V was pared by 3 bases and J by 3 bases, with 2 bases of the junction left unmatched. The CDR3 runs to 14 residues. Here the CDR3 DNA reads TGTGCCATCAGTGAACTAGCGGGACACTACGAGCAGTACTTC. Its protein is CAISELAGHYEQYF.

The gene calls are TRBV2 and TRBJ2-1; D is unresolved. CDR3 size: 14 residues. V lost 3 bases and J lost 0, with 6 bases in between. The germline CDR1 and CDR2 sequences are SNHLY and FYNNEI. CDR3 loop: CASSDSRSYNEQFF. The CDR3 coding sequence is TGTGCCAGCAGTGACAGTCGCTCCTACAATGAGCAGTTCTTC.

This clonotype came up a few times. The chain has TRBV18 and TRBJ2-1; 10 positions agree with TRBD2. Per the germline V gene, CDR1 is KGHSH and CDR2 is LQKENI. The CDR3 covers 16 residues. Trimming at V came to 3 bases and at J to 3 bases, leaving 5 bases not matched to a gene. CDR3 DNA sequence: TGTGCCAGCTCACCCCTTAGCGGGGGGATCTACAATGAGCAGTTCTTC. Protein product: CASSPLSGGIYNEQFF.

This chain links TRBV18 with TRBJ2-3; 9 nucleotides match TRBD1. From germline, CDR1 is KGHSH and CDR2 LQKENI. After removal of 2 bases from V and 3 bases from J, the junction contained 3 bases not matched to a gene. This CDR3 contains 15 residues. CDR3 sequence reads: CASSPTGTGTDTQYF. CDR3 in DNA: TGTGCCAGCTCACCAACCGGGACAGGGACAGATACGCAGTATTTT. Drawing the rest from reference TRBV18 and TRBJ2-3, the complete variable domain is NAGVMQNPRHLVRRRGQEARLRCSPMKGHSHVYWYRQLPEEGLKFMVYLQKENIIDESGMPKERFSAEFPKEGPSILRIQQVVRGDSAAYFCASSPTGTGTDTQYFGPGTRLTVL.

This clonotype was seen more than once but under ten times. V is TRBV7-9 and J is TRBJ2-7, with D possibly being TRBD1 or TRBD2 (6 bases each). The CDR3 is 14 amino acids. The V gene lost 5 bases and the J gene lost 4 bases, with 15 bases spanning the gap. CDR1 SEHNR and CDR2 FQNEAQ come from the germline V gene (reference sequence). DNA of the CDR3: TGTGCCAGCAGCCGAGGGGGGCCGAGGTACGAGCAGTACTTC. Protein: CASSRGGPRYEQYF.

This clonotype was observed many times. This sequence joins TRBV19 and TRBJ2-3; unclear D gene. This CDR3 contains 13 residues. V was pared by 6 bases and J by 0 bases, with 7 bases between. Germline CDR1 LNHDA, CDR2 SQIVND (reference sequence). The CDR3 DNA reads TGTGCCAGTAGGAAGAGTAGCACAGATACGCAGTATTTT. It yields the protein CASRKSSTDTQYF.

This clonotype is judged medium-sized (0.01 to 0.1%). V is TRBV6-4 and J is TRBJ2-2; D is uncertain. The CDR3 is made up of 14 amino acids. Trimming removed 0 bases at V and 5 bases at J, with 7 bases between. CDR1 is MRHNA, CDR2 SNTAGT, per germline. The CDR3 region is CASSDSSTTGELFF. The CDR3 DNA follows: TGTGCCAGCAGTGACTCTTCGACTACCGGGGAGCTGTTTTTT.

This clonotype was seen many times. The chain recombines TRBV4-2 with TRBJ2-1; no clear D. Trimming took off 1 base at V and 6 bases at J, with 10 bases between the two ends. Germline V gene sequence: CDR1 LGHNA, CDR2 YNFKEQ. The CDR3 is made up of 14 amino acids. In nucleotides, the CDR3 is TGTGCCAGCAGCCAAGTCGAATATTTCAATGAGCAGTTCTTC. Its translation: CASSQVEYFNEQFF.

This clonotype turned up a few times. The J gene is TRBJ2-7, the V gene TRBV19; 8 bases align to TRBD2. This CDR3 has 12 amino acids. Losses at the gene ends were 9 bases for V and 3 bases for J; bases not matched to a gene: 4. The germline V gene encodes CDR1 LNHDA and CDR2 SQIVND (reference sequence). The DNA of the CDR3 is TGTGCCAGCTCCGGGGGGGGCTACGAGCAGTACTTC. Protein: CASSGGGYEQYF. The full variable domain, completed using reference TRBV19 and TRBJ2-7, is DGGITQSPKYLFRKEGQNVTLSCEQNLNHDAMYWYRQDPGQGLRLIYYSQIVNDFQKGDIAEGYSVSREKKESFPLTVTSAQKNPTAFYLCASSGGGYEQYFGPGTRLTVT.

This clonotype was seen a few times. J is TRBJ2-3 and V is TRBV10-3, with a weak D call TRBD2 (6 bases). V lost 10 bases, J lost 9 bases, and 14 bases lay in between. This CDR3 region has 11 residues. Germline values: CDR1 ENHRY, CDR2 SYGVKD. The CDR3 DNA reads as TGTGCCAGCCGAGAGGCGGGGACGCAGTATTTT. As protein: CASREAGTQYF.

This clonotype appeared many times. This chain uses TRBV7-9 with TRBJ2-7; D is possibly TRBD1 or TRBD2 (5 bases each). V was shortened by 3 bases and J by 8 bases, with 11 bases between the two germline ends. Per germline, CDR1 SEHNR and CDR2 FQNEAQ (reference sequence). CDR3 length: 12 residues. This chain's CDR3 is CASSFSGTQQYF. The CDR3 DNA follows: TGTGCCAGCAGCTTTTCCGGGACGCAGCAGTACTTC.